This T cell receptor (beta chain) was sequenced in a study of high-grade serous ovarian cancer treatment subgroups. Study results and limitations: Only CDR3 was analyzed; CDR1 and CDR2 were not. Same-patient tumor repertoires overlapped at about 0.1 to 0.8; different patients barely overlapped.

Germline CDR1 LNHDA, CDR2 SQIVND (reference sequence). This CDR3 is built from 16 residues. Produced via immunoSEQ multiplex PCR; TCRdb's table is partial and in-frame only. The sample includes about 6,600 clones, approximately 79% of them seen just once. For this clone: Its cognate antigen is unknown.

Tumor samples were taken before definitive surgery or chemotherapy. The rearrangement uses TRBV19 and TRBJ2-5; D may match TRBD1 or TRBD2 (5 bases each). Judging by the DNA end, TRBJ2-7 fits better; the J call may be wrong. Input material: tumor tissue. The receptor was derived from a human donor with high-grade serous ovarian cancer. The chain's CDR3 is CASSIDGGPPSYEQYF. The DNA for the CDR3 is TGTGCCAGTAGTATTGATGGGGGTCCACCATCCTACGAGCAGTACTTC.